The rows below give T cell receptor beta chains drawn from one sample of a study of blood T cell repertoires in COVID-19. Sequenced by immunoSEQ multiplex PCR; TCRdb stores in-frame clones only, minus some. The sample lists nearly 250,000 clones; over 80% were seen once. Sequencing input: PBMCs or T cells enriched from blood (not recorded which). The receptor source for this set is a man aged 45-60 years who had been exposed to COVID-19. Each CDR3 is given with its conserved first and last residue. Size values are once, few and many counts, or a class for expanded clones, and some rows have none.

len	abundance	v_gene	j_gene	CDR3aa
16	-	TRBV6-5	TRBJ1-4	CASSYSGGVANEKLFF
15	-	TRBV9	TRBJ1-1	CASSVIGTENTEAFF
13	few	TRBV27	TRBJ1-1	CASSLMGSTEAFF
13	-	TRBV28	TRBJ1-4	CASQEGYWEKLFF
13	-	TRBV2	TRBJ1-6	CASSEDRGSPLHF
16	-	TRBV7-9	TRBJ2-2	CASSYYADRGSGELFF
16	-	TRBV11-3	TRBJ2-3	CASSLGTGEGTDTQYF
16	few	TRBV7-2	TRBJ2-7	CASSHRSASGTAEQYF
14	-	TRBV28	TRBJ1-1	CASSLSLTVTEAFF
17	once	TRBV18	TRBJ1-3	CASSPYDRVPSGNTIYF
18	-	TRBV28	TRBJ1-2	CASSSPSPGQGASYGYTF
16	once	TRBV5-1	TRBJ2-2	CASSQGLAGSTGELFF
16	-	TRBV6-4	TRBJ1-5	CASSDSTRGKIEPQHF
13	-	TRBV28	TRBJ1-2	CASRGQGIYGYTF
19	once	TRBV9	TRBJ2-5	CASSVGAGGGASRQETQYF
14	-	TRBV2	TRBJ1-5	CASSEAGADQPQHF
14	-	TRBV30	TRBJ1-3	CAWSTGGPGNTIYF
15	-	TRBV18	TRBJ2-3	CASSPLQGRTDTQYF
11	-	TRBV29-1	TRBJ1-2	CSVRRAYGYTF
15	once	TRBV18	TRBJ1-1	CASSLIGQANTEAFF
14	-	TRBV7-9	TRBJ2-3	CASSRPGPGDTQYF
13	once	TRBV6-1	TRBJ1-1	CASSEFRNTEAFF
16	-	TRBV5-1	TRBJ2-1	CASSLFSGSSYNEQFF
14	-	TRBV7-9	TRBJ1-4	CASSPDRGLEKLFF
17	-	TRBV4-2	TRBJ2-5	CASSSSQRGTYQETQYF
13	-	TRBV19	TRBJ2-1	CASSTDGGGEQFF
17	-	TRBV4-1	TRBJ2-2	CASSPRLAGVVTGELFF
13	-	TRBV9	TRBJ1-2	CASSVAANYGYTF
13	-	TRBV5-1	TRBJ1-2	CASSPGGRGGYTF
14	-	TRBV6-6	TRBJ1-1	CASSPPGGYTEAFF
13	-	TRBV28	TRBJ1-2	CASSLAGAYGYTF
13	-	TRBV29-1	TRBJ1-2	CSVHRDRVSGYTF
15	few	TRBV15	TRBJ2-2	CATSRGTGNTGELFF
14	-	TRBV13	TRBJ1-3	CASSLGTEGNTIYF
13	-	TRBV19	TRBJ1-5	CASRARLNQPQHF
16	-	TRBV28	TRBJ2-2	CASSAGTGGRTGELFF
14	-	TRBV6-5	TRBJ2-7	CASTRGSRAYEQYF
15	-	TRBV5-8	TRBJ2-1	CASSLRGGTYNEQFF
16	-	TRBV6-1	TRBJ1-6	CASSAQVAGYNSPLHF